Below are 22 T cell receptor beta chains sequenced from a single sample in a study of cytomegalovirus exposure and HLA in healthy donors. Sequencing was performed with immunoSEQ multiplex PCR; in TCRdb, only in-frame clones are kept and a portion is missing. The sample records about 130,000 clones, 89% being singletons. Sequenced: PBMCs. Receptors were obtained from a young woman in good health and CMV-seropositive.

As DNA, the CDR3 is TGTGCCAGTAGTATTCCAGGAACGAACACCGGGGAGCTGTTTTTT. Encoded protein: CASSIPGTNTGELFF. V is TRBV19 and J is TRBJ2-2; D is unresolved. CDR1 and CDR2 (germline): LNHDA, SQIVND (reference sequence). CDR3 length equals 15 residues. The V end lost 3 bases, the J end lost 0 bases, and 8 bases lay between the germline ends.

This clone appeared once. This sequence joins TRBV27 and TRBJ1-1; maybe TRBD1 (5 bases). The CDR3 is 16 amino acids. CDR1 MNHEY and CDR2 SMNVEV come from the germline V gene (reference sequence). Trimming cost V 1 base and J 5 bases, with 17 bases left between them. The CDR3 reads CASSLWQGGLGTEAFF. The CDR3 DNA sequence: TGTGCCAGCAGTTTATGGCAGGGTGGGCTCGGGACTGAAGCTTTCTTT.

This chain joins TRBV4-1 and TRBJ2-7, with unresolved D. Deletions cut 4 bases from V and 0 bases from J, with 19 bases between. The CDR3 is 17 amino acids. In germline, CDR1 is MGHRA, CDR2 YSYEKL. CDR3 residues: CASSRRSVRSLSYEQYF. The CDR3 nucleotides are TGCGCCAGCAGCCGAAGATCCGTCCGGAGCCTCTCCTACGAGCAGTACTTC.

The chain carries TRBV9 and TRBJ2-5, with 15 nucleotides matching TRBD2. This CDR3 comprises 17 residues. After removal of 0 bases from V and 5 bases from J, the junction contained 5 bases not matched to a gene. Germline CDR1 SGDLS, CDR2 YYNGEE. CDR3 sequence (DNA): TGTGCCAGCAGCGTAGAAGGACTAGCGGGGGGGCTGGAGACCCAGTACTTC. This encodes CASSVEGLAGGLETQYF.

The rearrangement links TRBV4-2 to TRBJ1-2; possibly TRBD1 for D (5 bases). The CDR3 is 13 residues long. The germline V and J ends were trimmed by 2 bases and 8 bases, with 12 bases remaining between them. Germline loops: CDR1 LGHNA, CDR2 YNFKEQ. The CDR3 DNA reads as TGTGCCAGCAGCCAACCACAGGAGGGAGGCTACACCTTC. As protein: CASSQPQEGGYTF.

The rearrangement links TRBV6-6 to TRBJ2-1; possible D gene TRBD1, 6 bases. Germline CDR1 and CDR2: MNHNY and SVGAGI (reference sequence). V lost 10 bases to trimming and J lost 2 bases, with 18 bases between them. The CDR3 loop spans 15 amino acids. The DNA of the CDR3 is TGTGCCACCCTAGGGGCAGGGGTCACCTACAATGAGCAGTTCTTC. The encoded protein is CATLGAGVTYNEQFF.

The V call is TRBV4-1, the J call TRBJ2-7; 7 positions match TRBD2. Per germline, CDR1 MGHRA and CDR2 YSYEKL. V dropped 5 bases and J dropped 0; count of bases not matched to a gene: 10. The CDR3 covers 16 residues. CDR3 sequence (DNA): TGCGCCAGCAGCGGTTTTGGATCTAGCGGCTCCTACGAGCAGTACTTC. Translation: CASSGFGSSGSYEQYF.

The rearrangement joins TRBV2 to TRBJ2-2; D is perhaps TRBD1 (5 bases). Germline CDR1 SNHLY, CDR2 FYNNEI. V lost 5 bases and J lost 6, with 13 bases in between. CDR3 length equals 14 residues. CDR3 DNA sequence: TGTGCCAGCAGTTCAGGGCATGGGCCCGGGGAGCTGTTTTTT. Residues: CASSSGHGPGELFF.

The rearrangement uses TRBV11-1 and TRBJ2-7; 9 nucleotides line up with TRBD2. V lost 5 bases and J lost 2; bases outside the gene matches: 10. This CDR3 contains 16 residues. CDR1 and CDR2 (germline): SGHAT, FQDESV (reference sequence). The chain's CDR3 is CASSPPGAGGPYEQYF. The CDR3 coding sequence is TGTGCCAGCAGCCCCCCCGGGGCGGGGGGGCCCTACGAGCAGTACTTC.

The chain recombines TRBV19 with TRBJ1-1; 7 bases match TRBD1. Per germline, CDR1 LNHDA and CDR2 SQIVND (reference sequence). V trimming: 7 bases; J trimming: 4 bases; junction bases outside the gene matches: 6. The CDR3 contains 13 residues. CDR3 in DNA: TGTGCCAGTAATCCCCAGGGGGGCACTGAAGCTTTCTTT. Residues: CASNPQGGTEAFF.

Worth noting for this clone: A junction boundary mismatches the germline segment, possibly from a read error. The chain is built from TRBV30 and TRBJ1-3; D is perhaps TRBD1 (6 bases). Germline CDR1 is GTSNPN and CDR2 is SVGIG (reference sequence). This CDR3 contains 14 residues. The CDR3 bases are TGTGCCTGTACTACGGGGGGGCCTGGAAATACCATATATTTT. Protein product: CACTTGGPGNTIYF.

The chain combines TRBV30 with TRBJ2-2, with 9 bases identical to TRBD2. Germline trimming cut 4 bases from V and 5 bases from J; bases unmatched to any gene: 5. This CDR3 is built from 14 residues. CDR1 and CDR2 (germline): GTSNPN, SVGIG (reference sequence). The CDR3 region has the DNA TGTGCCTGGACCCTAGCGGGGAGGACCGGGGAGCTGTTTTTT. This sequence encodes CAWTLAGRTGELFF.

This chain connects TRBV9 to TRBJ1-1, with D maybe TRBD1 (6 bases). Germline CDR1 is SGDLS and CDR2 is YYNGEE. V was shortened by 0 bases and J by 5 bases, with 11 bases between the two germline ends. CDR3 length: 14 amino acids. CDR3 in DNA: TGTGCCAGCAGCGTAGGGGGGCGACGGACTGAAGCTTTCTTT. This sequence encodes CASSVGGRRTEAFF. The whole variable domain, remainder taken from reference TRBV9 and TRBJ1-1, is DSGVTQTPKHLITATGQRVTLRCSPRSGDLSVYWYQQSLDQGLQFLIQYYNGEERAKGNILERFSAQQFPDLHSELNLSSLELGDSALYFCASSVGGRRTEAFFGQGTRLTVV.

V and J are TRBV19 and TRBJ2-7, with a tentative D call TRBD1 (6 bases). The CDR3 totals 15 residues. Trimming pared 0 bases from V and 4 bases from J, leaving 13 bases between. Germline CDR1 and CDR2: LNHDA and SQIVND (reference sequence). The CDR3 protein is CASSIDGRTAYEQYF. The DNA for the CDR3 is TGTGCCAGTAGTATAGATGGGCGGACAGCTTACGAGCAGTACTTC.

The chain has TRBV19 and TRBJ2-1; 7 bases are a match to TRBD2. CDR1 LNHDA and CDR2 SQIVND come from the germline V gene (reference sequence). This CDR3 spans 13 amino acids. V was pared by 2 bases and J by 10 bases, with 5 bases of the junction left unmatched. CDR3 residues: CASSITEAGEQFF. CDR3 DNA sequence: TGTGCCAGTAGTATAACAGAAGCGGGGGAGCAGTTCTTC.

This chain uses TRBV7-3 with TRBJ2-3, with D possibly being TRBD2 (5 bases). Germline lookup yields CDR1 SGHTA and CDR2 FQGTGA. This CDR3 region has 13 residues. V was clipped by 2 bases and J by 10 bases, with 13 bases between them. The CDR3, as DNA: TGTGCCAGCAGCTTATACCCCGGGGAGCCGCAGTATTTT. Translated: CASSLYPGEPQYF.

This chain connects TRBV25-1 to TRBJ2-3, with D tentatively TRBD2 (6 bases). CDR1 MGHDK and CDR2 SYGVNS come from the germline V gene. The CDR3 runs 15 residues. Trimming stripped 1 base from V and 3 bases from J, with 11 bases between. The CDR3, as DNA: TGTGCCAGCAGTGAATTTCTGGCGGGAACAGATACGCAGTATTTT. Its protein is CASSEFLAGTDTQYF.

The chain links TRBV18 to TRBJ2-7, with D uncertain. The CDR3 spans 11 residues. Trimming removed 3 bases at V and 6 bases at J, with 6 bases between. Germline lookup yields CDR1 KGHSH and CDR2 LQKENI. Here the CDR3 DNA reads TGTGCCAGCTCACCGCAGGCCGAGCAGTACTTC. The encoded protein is CASSPQAEQYF.

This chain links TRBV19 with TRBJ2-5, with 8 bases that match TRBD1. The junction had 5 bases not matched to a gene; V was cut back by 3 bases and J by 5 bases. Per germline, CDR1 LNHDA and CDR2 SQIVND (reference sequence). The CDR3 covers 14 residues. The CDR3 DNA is TGTGCCAGTAGTATGCAGGGGGCGAGGGAGACCCAGTACTTC. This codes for CASSMQGARETQYF.

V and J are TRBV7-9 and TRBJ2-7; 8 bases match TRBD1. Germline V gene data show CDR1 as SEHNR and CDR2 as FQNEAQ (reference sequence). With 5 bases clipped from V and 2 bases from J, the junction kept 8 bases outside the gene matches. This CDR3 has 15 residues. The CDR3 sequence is CASSARDRPTYEQYF. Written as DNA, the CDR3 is TGTGCCAGCAGCGCCCGGGACAGGCCCACCTACGAGCAGTACTTC.

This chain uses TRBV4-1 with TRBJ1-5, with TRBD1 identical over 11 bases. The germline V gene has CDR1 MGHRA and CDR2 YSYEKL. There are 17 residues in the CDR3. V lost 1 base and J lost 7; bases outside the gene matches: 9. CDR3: CASSQGKGQGARQPQHF. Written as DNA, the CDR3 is TGCGCCAGCAGCCAAGGGAAAGGACAGGGGGCAAGGCAGCCCCAGCATTTT.

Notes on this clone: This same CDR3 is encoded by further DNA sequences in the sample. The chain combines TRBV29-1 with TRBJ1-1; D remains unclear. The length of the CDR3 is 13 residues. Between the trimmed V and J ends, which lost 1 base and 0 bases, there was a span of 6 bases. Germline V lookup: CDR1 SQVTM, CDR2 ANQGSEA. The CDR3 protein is CSVEGRLNTEAFF. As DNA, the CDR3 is TGCAGCGTTGAAGGCAGGCTGAACACTGAAGCTTTCTTT. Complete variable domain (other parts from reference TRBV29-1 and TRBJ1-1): SAVISQKPSRDICQRGTSLTIQCQVDSQVTMMFWYRQQPGQSLTLIATANQGSEATYESGFVIDKFPISRPNLTFSTLTVSNMSPEDSSIYLCSVEGRLNTEAFFGQGTRLTVV.